This T cell receptor (beta chain) came from a study of blood T cells in healthy people across ages. Notes on the study in general: Older individuals had lower TCR beta diversity per million T cells (the decline was roughly linear).

In regard to this clonotype: Its antigen is not known.

The second PCR ran about 6 to 11 cycles with a sample-barcoded 5' primer and J-beta primers. A 12-random-nucleotide template-switch adaptor tagged each cDNA molecule. TCRdb re-called the 5' RACE reads through MiXCR, storing one row per CDR3 protein. This table has more than 1,000,000 distinct CDR3 sequences, 20% to 25% appearing once. Trimming stripped 0 bases from V and 10 bases from J, with 19 bases between. Germline V lookup: CDR1 LGHNA, CDR2 YSLEER. The CDR3 has 16 residues. These data are also associated with another study on T cells of mothers and their children. This second report adds: The donors comprised more than 5 children and their three healthy Caucasian mothers. The study found slightly higher but non-significant overlap in related versus unrelated mother-child pairs.

Sequencing was carried out using blood. The TCR originated in a girl aged 2-9 years in good health. The chain employs TRBV4-3 and TRBJ2-1; D is perhaps TRBD1 or TRBD2 (6 bases each). The CDR3, as DNA: TGCGCCAGCAGCCAAGATAGGGGGACTTTCCACGGCGAGCAGTTCTTC. Translating gives CASSQDRGTFHGEQFF.